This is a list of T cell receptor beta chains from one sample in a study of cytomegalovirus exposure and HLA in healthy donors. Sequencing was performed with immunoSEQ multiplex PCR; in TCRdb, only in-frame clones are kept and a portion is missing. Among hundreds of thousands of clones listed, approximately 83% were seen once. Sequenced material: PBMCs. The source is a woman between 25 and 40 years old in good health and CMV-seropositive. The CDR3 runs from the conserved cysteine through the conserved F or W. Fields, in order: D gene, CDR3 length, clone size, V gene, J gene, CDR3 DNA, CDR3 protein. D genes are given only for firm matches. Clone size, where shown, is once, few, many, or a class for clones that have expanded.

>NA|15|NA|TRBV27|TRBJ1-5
TGTGCCAGTAGAAACCGGACAGTCAGCAATCAGCCCCAGCATTTT
CASRNRTVSNQPQHF
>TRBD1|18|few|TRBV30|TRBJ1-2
TGTGCCTGGAGTAGGTTTCGAGGGACAGCGAGAACTAACTATGGCTACACCTTC
CAWSRFRGTARTNYGYTF
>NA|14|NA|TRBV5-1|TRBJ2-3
TGCGCCAGCAGCTTGGGGGACGGCGGGAATACGCAGTATTTT
CASSLGDGGNTQYF
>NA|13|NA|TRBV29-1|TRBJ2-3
TGCAGCGTTTGGGGCCTAGATACAGATACGCAGTATTTT
CSVWGLDTDTQYF
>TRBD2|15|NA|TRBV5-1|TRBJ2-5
TGCGCCAGCAGCTTTTCCTTAGCGGGAATGGAGACCCAGTACTTC
CASSFSLAGMETQYF
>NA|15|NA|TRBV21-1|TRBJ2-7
TGTGCCAGCAGCAAAGATGGGGACAGGGTTAACGAGCAGTACTTC
CASSKDGDRVNEQYF
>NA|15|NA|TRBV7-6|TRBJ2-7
TGTGCCAGCAGCCTAGGGGGGACATCAACCTACGAGCAGTACTTC
CASSLGGTSTYEQYF
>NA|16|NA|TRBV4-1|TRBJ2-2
TGCGCCAGCAGCCCGTCAGGGCTGACCAACACCGGGGAGCTGTTTTTT
CASSPSGLTNTGELFF
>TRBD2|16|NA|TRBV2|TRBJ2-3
TGTGCCAGCAGTGTCTCAGCGGGAGACGGGGCAGATACGCAGTATTTT
CASSVSAGDGADTQYF
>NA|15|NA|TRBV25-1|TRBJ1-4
TGTGCCAGCAGTCCTCCGTTGGGGGCGAATGAAAAACTGTTTTTT
CASSPPLGANEKLFF